Listed here are 15 T cell receptor beta chains from one sample, sequenced in a study of T-cell reconstitution after alpha-beta-depleted transplantation in children. Preparation of the TCRbeta library used unique molecular identifiers. TCRdb called the PCR reads again in MiXCR, with one record for every CDR3 protein. The table shows some 490,000 distinct CDR3 sequences, with about 12% occurring only once. The source material was PBMCs from the stem cell graft donor, sampled from the stem cell graft. All receptors derive from a human donor who donated a stem cell graft to a child with combined immunodeficiency.

This chain uses TRBV3-1 with TRBJ1-1; D is unclear. The germline V and J ends were trimmed by 1 base and 5 bases, with 8 bases remaining between them. Germline CDR1 is LGHDT and CDR2 is YNNKEL (reference sequence). This CDR3 is 13 amino acids long. CDR3 sequence: CASSQAAGTEAFF. In DNA form, the CDR3 reads TGTGCCAGCAGCCAAGCTGCTGGGACTGAAGCTTTCTTT.

This clonotype was seen ten or more times. This CDR3 is CAISEGLAVTSYEQYF. The CDR3 DNA follows: TGTGCCATCAGTGAAGGACTAGCTGTTACGTCCTACGAGCAGTACTTC. The chain has TRBV10-3 and TRBJ2-7; 8 bases align to TRBD2. Germline CDR1 reads ENHRY; CDR2 reads SYGVKD. This CDR3 contains 16 residues. V shed 3 bases and J 1 base; nucleotides not matched to a gene: 8.

The chain employs TRBV29-1 and TRBJ2-2, with unresolved D. The CDR3 contains 13 residues. With 4 bases removed from V and 1 base from J, the gap between germline ends came to 7 bases. The germline V gene has CDR1 SQVTM and CDR2 ANQGSEA. The CDR3 loop reads CSVGRQNTGELFF. The DNA of the CDR3 is TGCAGCGTTGGCAGGCAGAACACCGGGGAGCTGTTTTTT.

This clonotype was detected many times. The CDR3 nucleotides read TGTGCCAGCAGTTACTCGATTCCGGGGGGACAGAAAGGGACCCAGTACTTC. Translating gives CASSYSIPGGQKGTQYF. This chain uses TRBV6-5 with TRBJ2-5; D assignment may be TRBD1 or TRBD2 (7 bases each). CDR1 and CDR2 from the germline V gene are MNHEY and SVGAGI. The CDR3 is 17 amino acids. The ends were cut back, 0 bases at V and 7 bases at J, with 21 bases in the middle.

This clonotype was seen more than once but under ten times. The chain uses TRBV3-1 and TRBJ2-3; 7 bases align to TRBD2. The CDR3 extends over 14 amino acids. Trimming took 4 bases from V and 6 from J; bases not matched to a gene: 7. Germline V gives CDR1 LGHDT, CDR2 YNNKEL (reference sequence). This CDR3 is CASSPWEGSDTQYF. CDR3 nucleotides: TGTGCCAGCAGCCCCTGGGAGGGGTCGGATACGCAGTATTTT.

The sample holds a few counts of this clonotype. J is TRBJ1-1 and V is TRBV25-1; D may be TRBD1 (5 bases). This CDR3 has 15 amino acids. V lost 1 base, J lost 4 bases, and 13 bases lay in between. Germline CDR1 is MGHDK and CDR2 is SYGVNS. DNA for the CDR3: TGTGCCAGCAGTGAATCAGTGACGGGGGGCACTGAAGCTTTCTTT. Translation: CASSESVTGGTEAFF. Full variable domain (rest looked up from reference TRBV25-1 and TRBJ1-1): EADIYQTPRYLVIGTGKKITLECSQTMGHDKMYWYQQDPGMELHLIHYSYGVNSTEKGDLSSESTVSRIRTEHFPLTLESARPSHTSQYLCASSESVTGGTEAFFGQGTRLTVV.

The genes are TRBV12-3 or TRBV12-4 and TRBJ1-2, with a possible D match to TRBD1 (5 bases). V lost 2 bases to trimming and J lost 4 bases, with 11 bases between them. CDR3 size: 14 residues. In DNA, the CDR3 is TGTGCCAGCAGTTTAAGGGGACGGTTCTATGGCTACACCTTC. As protein: CASSLRGRFYGYTF.

The rearrangement links TRBV6-5 to TRBJ2-2, with a tentative D call TRBD1 (5 bases). The CDR3 consists of 15 residues. With 0 bases removed from V and 7 bases from J, the gap between germline ends came to 12 bases. Germline V lookup: CDR1 MNHEY, CDR2 SVGAGI. As DNA, the CDR3 is TGTGCCAGCAGTTACTCGCTCCAGGGCGACGGGGAGCTGTTTTTT. Encoded protein: CASSYSLQGDGELFF.

There are many counts of this clonotype. The genes are TRBV12-3 or TRBV12-4 and TRBJ2-5, with unresolved D. V was trimmed by 6 bases and J by 1 base, leaving 15 bases between them. The CDR3 contains 15 residues. This CDR3 is CASREEGALQETQYF. CDR3 in DNA: TGTGCCAGCAGGGAAGAAGGTGCCCTCCAAGAGACCCAGTACTTC.

This sequence joins TRBV10-3 and TRBJ1-3; TRBD1 might be the D (6 bases). The CDR3 extends over 13 amino acids. Trimming removed 2 bases from V and 6 bases from J, with 8 bases in between. Germline CDR1 ENHRY, CDR2 SYGVKD. The CDR3 DNA reads TGTGCCATCAGTGAGCCAGGGGTAAACACCATATATTTT. It codes for CAISEPGVNTIYF.

This clonotype turned up a few times. V usage is TRBV7-3 and J usage is TRBJ2-3; 7 positions agree with TRBD2. Germline V gene sequence: CDR1 SGHTA, CDR2 FQGTGA. This CDR3 comprises 16 residues. Trimming took 2 bases from V and 0 from J; bases not matched to a gene: 5. The CDR3 sequence: CASSLYASGSTDTQYF. The CDR3, as DNA: TGTGCCAGCAGCTTATACGCTAGCGGAAGCACAGATACGCAGTATTTT.

The CDR3 region is CASSSSVSPSYEQYF. The CDR3 DNA sequence: TGTGCCAGCAGTTCCTCAGTAAGCCCATCCTACGAGCAGTACTTC. The chain links TRBV6-2 or TRBV6-3 to TRBJ2-7; no clear D. Germline assignment: CDR1 MNHEY and CDR2 SVGEGT. V dropped 4 bases and J dropped 1 base, with 14 bases sitting between them. The CDR3 totals 15 residues.

This chain connects TRBV4-3 to TRBJ2-6, with D tentatively TRBD2 (5 bases). The CDR3 covers 15 residues. Germline V lookup: CDR1 LGHNA, CDR2 YSLEER. V gave up 1 base and J gave up 4 bases, with 8 bases separating them. CDR3 in DNA: TGCGCCAGCAGCCAAGCCCCGGGGGGGGCCAACGTCCTGACTTTC. Translated, it gives CASSQAPGGANVLTF.

This clonotype was found many times. The chain links TRBV12-3 or TRBV12-4 to TRBJ2-1; no definite D call. CDR3 size: 16 residues. Deletions cut 6 bases from V and 5 bases from J, with 20 bases between. CDR3 residues: CASSRDGFGRDNEQFF. The CDR3 DNA reads as TGTGCCAGCAGCAGAGACGGGTTTGGTAGGGACAATGAGCAGTTCTTC.

The chain is built from TRBV12-3 or TRBV12-4 and TRBJ2-7; TRBD2 matches 11 bases. V lost 5 bases to trimming and J lost 2 bases; unmatched junction nucleotides: 5. The CDR3 extends over 15 amino acids. This CDR3 reads CASSAGLADTYEQYF. As DNA, the CDR3 is TGTGCCAGCAGTGCGGGACTAGCGGACACCTACGAGCAGTACTTC.